The rows below give T cell receptor beta chains drawn from one sample of a study of shared clonotypes between healthy human individuals. The table came from immunoSEQ multiplex PCR; TCRdb's copy has only in-frame clones and leaves some out. The table has roughly 770,000 clones, about 96% seen once. Material: naive CD8+ T cells sorted from blood. The receptors stem from a man aged 25 to 40 in good health. Both conserved end residues are trimmed from each CDR3. Fields, in order: J gene, V gene, CDR3 protein.

>TRBJ1-2|TRBV7-9
ASSLADYYGYT
>TRBJ2-7|TRBV27
ASSFVGNPYEQY
>TRBJ2-3|TRBV5-4
ASSLPTSGSTDTQY
>TRBJ1-2|TRBV7-6
ASSAQGVNSYT
>TRBJ1-1|TRBV18
ASSPDAGRRDGAF
>TRBJ2-1|TRBV27
ASSWNMAVAGSATYNEQF
>TRBJ2-7|TRBV6-5
ASSYSGTGLEQY
>TRBJ2-3|TRBV7-6
ASSGRLGPRWGNAGADTQY
>TRBJ2-7|TRBV5-5
ASSPPRGATYEQY
>TRBJ1-1|TRBV27
ASSLRGHTEAF
>TRBJ2-3|TRBV28
ASSLATGASARADTQY
>TRBJ2-3|TRBV7-9
ASSRPGPSTDTQY
>TRBJ2-7|TRBV5-1
ASSLTGANYEQY
>TRBJ2-3|TRBV7-2
ASSLEGGTDTQY
>TRBJ1-4|TRBV4-2
ASSQPPLGLEEKLF
>TRBJ1-2|TRBV6-5
ASRQGSNYGYT
>TRBJ2-2|TRBV9
ASSVAGAGDTGELF
>TRBJ2-3|TRBV9
ASSVGGGHSTDTQY
>TRBJ2-3|TRBV11-2
ASSPAPAVDTQY
>TRBJ2-3|TRBV7-8
ASSLAGGARTLY
>TRBJ2-1|TRBV14
ASSSPGTSGINEQF
>TRBJ2-3|TRBV27
ASPLVGGTDTQY
>TRBJ1-5|TRBV7-8
ASSLDSNQPQH
>TRBJ2-7|TRBV10-3
AISESIGNSYEQY
>TRBJ2-1|TRBV4-3
ASSQDSRSHEQF
>TRBJ2-7|TRBV5-1
ASSLNRGHYEQY
>TRBJ2-3|TRBV6-4
ASSELAGDPTDTQY
>TRBJ2-7|TRBV15
ATSEGDSLREQY
>TRBJ2-7|TRBV9
ASSPKGQGFTYEQY
>TRBJ1-4|TRBV4-1
ASSPQPQYHEKLF
>TRBJ2-1|TRBV9
ASSVEEDEQF
>TRBJ1-2|TRBV28
ASSPRTDRYYGYT
>TRBJ2-7|TRBV7-4
ASSFGLEAGTGDYEQY
>TRBJ2-7|TRBV30
AWSVGPSYEQY
>TRBJ2-1|TRBV5-1
ASSLEVLALGF
>TRBJ2-2|TRBV7-2
ASSLEWTGELF
>TRBJ2-1|TRBV5-1
ASRHTEYNEQF
>TRBJ1-5|TRBV28
ASSRTDRVTNQPQH
>TRBJ2-7|TRBV5-8
ASSFPGYEQY
>TRBJ2-7|TRBV5-6
ASSLVVGAGGIYEQY
>TRBJ1-1|TRBV15
ATSRDPLGGMNTEAF
>TRBJ2-7|TRBV14
ASSSLGRTYEQY
>TRBJ2-2|TRBV7-2
ASSLWALSGTGELF
>TRBJ2-7|TRBV6-5
ASSLDRGTYEQY
>TRBJ2-7|TRBV5-4
ASSTGYSYEQY
>TRBJ1-3|TRBV28
ASSLPNWDSGNTIY